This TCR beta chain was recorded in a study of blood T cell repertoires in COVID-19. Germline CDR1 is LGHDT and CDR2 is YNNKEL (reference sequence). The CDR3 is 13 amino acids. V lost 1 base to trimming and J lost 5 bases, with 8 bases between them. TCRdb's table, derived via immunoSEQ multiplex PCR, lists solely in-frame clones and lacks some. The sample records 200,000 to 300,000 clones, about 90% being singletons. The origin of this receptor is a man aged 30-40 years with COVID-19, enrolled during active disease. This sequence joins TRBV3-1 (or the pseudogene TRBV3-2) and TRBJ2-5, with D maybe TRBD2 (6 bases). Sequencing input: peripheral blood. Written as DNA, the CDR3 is TGTGCCAGCAGCCAAGGTGGGGGGGAGACCCAGTACTTC. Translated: CASSQGGGETQYF.